Below, 17 T cell receptor beta chains from the same sample are listed, as sequenced in a study of cytomegalovirus exposure and HLA in healthy donors (dated by TCRdb to 2016 to 2017). Library prep was done by the immunoSEQ multiplex PCR assay. A mixture of 60 forward primers for TCR Vbeta segments and 13 reverse primers for TCR Jbeta segments was used in the multiplex PCR. Held by TCRdb, this immuneACCESS table contains in-frame sequences only and omits some clones. Under half of the omission traces to an unresolved V gene where checked; the cause of the rest is unknown. The sample table contains some 140,000 clones; only one count was recorded for roughly 80% of them. About 2.2% of the sample is in the top ten clones. The sequenced sample consisted of PBMCs. The source of these receptors is a man aged 25 to 40 in good health and CMV-seronegative.

This clone was detected once. The chain carries TRBV27 and TRBJ1-4; TRBD1 matches at 8 bases. V lost 5 bases, J lost 7 bases, and 18 bases stayed unmatched. This CDR3 spans 18 amino acids. Germline V lookup: CDR1 MNHEY, CDR2 SMNVEV (reference sequence). The CDR3 protein is CASSIRPFDRGYGEKLFF. CDR3 in DNA: TGTGCCAGCAGTATACGGCCGTTTGACAGGGGTTACGGTGAAAAACTGTTTTTT. Combining the CDR3 with reference TRBV27 and TRBJ1-4 gives the whole variable domain EAQVTQNPRYLITVTGKKLTVTCSQNMNHEYMSWYRQDPGLGLRQIYYSMNVEVTDKGDVPEGYKVSRKEKRNFPLILESPSPNQTSLYFCASSIRPFDRGYGEKLFFGSGTQLSVL.

This clone has just one count. The rearrangement joins TRBV12-2 to TRBJ2-1; the table calls TRBD2, which could not be checked here. TRBV12-2 represents a pseudogene. The CDR3 runs to 13 residues. For the CDR3, the DNA is TGTGCAAGACTACTGGGCTCCTACAATGAGCAGTTCTTC. This encodes CARLLGSYNEQFF.

The rearrangement links TRBV6-5 to TRBJ1-1, with D perhaps matching TRBD1 (5 bases). CDR1 is MNHEY and CDR2 is SVGAGI in the germline V gene. V was clipped by 1 base and J by 0 bases, with 9 bases between them. CDR3 length: 15 amino acids. The chain's CDR3 is CASSYYQGLNTEAFF. The CDR3 DNA sequence: TGTGCCAGCAGTTACTATCAGGGTTTGAACACTGAAGCTTTCTTT.

This chain links TRBV9 with TRBJ1-1, with no clear D. Germline V gene lookup returns CDR1 SGDLS and CDR2 YYNGEE. The V end lost 7 bases, the J end lost 2 bases, and 9 bases lay between the germline ends. There are 12 residues in the CDR3. CDR3 loop: CASSLLNTEAFF. For the CDR3, the DNA is TGTGCCAGCTCCCTTTTAAACACTGAAGCTTTCTTT.

The J gene is TRBJ1-1, the V gene TRBV27; 12 bases are a match to TRBD1. The CDR3 has 16 amino acids. Germline V gives CDR1 MNHEY, CDR2 SMNVEV (reference sequence). V dropped 8 bases and J dropped 5; count of bases not matched to a gene: 12. The CDR3 region is CASGPGQGAGRTEAFF. The CDR3 DNA is TGTGCCAGCGGACCGGGACAGGGGGCAGGGAGGACTGAAGCTTTCTTT.

This chain connects TRBV7-2 to TRBJ2-2; D is possibly TRBD1 (5 bases). The CDR3 is 16 residues long. V gave up 5 bases and J gave up 4 bases, with 17 bases separating them. In germline, CDR1 is SGHTA, CDR2 FQGNSA. Here the CDR3 DNA reads TGTGCCAGCAGCCAATCACAGGCAGTGGGCACCGGGGAGCTGTTTTTT. Amino acid sequence: CASSQSQAVGTGELFF.

V usage is TRBV28 and J usage is TRBJ2-6; D unclear. Trimming shortened V by 8 bases and J by 0 bases, and 2 bases separated the two germline ends. Per germline, CDR1 MDHEN and CDR2 SYDVKM. The CDR3 runs 12 residues. The CDR3 spells CASLSGANVLTF. The DNA for the CDR3 is TGTGCCAGCCTCTCTGGGGCCAACGTCCTGACTTTC.

V gene TRBV7-2 combines with J gene TRBJ1-2; D ambiguous. From germline, CDR1 is SGHTA and CDR2 FQGNSA. The length of the CDR3 is 15 residues. The V gene lost 0 bases and the J gene lost 0 bases, with 8 bases spanning the gap. DNA for the CDR3: TGTGCCAGCAGCTTAGCCGGGGTCCCTAACTATGGCTACACCTTC. Amino acid sequence: CASSLAGVPNYGYTF. Full variable domain (remainder filled in from reference TRBV7-2 and TRBJ1-2): GAGVSQSPSNKVTEKGKDVELRCDPISGHTALYWYRQSLGQGLEFLIYFQGNSAPDKSGLPSDRFSAERTGGSVSTLTIQRTQQEDSAVYLCASSLAGVPNYGYTFGSGTRLTVV.

This sequence joins TRBV30 and TRBJ1-1; 10 bases match TRBD1. The germline V gene encodes CDR1 GTSNPN and CDR2 SVGIG (reference sequence). Losses at the gene ends were 3 bases for V and 11 bases for J; bases not matched to a gene: 3. The CDR3 contains 11 residues. CDR3 amino acids: CAWSPDRGAFF. CDR3 coding DNA: TGTGCCTGGAGCCCGGACAGGGGGGCTTTCTTT. The complete variable domain, with remaining parts taken from reference TRBV30 and TRBJ1-1, reads SQTIHQWPATLVQPVGSPLSLECTVEGTSNPNLYWYRQAAGRGLQLLFYSVGIGQISSEVPQNLSASRPQDRQFILSSKKLLLSDSGFYLCAWSPDRGAFFGQGTRLTVV.

This clone was observed a single time. The V and J genes are TRBV6-1 and TRBJ2-1; 16 bases agree with TRBD2. Trimming at V came to 3 bases and at J to 14 bases, leaving 10 bases not matched to a gene. The CDR3 covers 16 residues. Germline V CDR1 and CDR2: MNHNS, SASEGT. CDR3 nucleotides: TGTGCCAGCAGTGAGGAGACGGGACTAGCGGGAGGGCCTAAGTTCTTC. Protein sequence: CASSEETGLAGGPKFF.

This clone came up once. This sequence joins TRBV18 and TRBJ1-5; TRBD1 might be the D (6 bases). V was shortened by 11 bases and J by 4 bases, with 18 bases between the two germline ends. Germline V gives CDR1 KGHSH, CDR2 LQKENI. This CDR3 comprises 14 residues. CDR3 amino acids: CAGLLQGSNQPQHF. CDR3 in DNA: TGTGCCGGCCTCTTACAGGGTTCTAATCAGCCCCAGCATTTT.

The rearrangement uses TRBV5-1 and TRBJ1-4, with D possibly matching TRBD1 (6 bases). The germline V and J ends were trimmed by 3 bases and 1 base, with 10 bases remaining between them. CDR3 length: 15 amino acids. Per germline, CDR1 SGHRS and CDR2 YFSETQ. CDR3 in DNA: TGCGCCAGCAGCTCCGGACAGAGAACTAATGAAAAACTGTTTTTT. This encodes CASSSGQRTNEKLFF.

The chain joins TRBV7-6 to TRBJ1-2; tentative D call: TRBD1 (6 bases). Looked up from germline, CDR1 is SGHVS and CDR2 is FNYEAQ. The V end lost 5 bases, the J end lost 2 bases, and 15 bases lay between the germline ends. This CDR3 contains 15 residues. The CDR3 here is CASSKLGQQNYGYTF. In DNA, the CDR3 is TGTGCCAGCAGCAAGCTCGGACAGCAGAACTATGGCTACACCTTC.

V and J are TRBV6-5 and TRBJ2-5; D is uncertain. The CDR3 spans 13 residues. The germline gives CDR1 MNHEY, CDR2 SVGAGI. Trimming took 6 bases from V and 5 from J, leaving 13 bases between them. CDR3 bases: TGTGCCAGCAGGCTTAGCCTGCCCGAGACCCAGTACTTC. Its translation: CASRLSLPETQYF.

This clone was detected once. For the CDR3, the DNA is TGTGCCAGCAGCGTAGGAATCGGAACGGGAGCCTCCTACGAGCAGTACTTC. Residues: CASSVGIGTGASYEQYF. This rearrangement joins TRBV9 to TRBJ2-7; TRBD2 is a possible D gene (6 bases). Germline loops: CDR1 SGDLS, CDR2 YYNGEE. Trimming removed 0 bases at V and 0 bases at J, with 16 bases between. The CDR3 is 17 amino acids.

V gene TRBV28 combines with J gene TRBJ2-7; 8 bases are a match to TRBD1. Germline trimming cut 4 bases from V and 7 bases from J; bases unmatched to any gene: 12. The length of the CDR3 is 15 residues. Germline values: CDR1 MDHEN, CDR2 SYDVKM. CDR3 in DNA: TGTGCCAGCAGTTCGCCCCGGACAGGGTATCGGGAGCAGTACTTC. Protein product: CASSSPRTGYREQYF. Full variable domain (remainder filled in from reference TRBV28 and TRBJ2-7): DVKVTQSSRYLVKRTGEKVFLECVQDMDHENMFWYRQDPGLGLRLIYFSYDVKMKEKGDIPEGYSVSREKKERFSLILESASTNQTSMYLCASSSPRTGYREQYFGPGTRLTVT.

The rearrangement uses TRBV7-2 and TRBJ2-3; 8 nucleotides line up with TRBD2. CDR3 size: 16 residues. The germline V gene encodes CDR1 SGHTA and CDR2 FQGNSA. Trimming took 3 bases from V and 3 from J; bases not matched to a gene: 8. Written as DNA, the CDR3 is TGTGCCAGCAGCTTTATAGAAAGCGGGAGAACAGATACGCAGTATTTT. Residues: CASSFIESGRTDTQYF.